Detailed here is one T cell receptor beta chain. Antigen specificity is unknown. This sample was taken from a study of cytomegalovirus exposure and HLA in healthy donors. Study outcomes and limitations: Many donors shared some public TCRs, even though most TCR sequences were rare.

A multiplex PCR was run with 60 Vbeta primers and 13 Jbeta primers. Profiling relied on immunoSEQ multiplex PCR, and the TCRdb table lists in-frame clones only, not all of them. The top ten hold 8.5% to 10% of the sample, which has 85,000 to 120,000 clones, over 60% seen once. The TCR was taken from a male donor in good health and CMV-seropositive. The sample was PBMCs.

The DNA for the CDR3 is TGCGCCAGCAGCCCAGGCCCCGGACACGTATACGAGCAGTACTTC. It specifies CASSPGPGHVYEQYF. The chain combines TRBV4-1 with TRBJ2-5, with D possibly matching TRBD1 (5 bases). The tail of the sequence fits TRBJ2-7 better, so the J call may be wrong. The CDR3 has 15 amino acids. CDR1 and CDR2 (germline): MGHRA, YSYEKL.